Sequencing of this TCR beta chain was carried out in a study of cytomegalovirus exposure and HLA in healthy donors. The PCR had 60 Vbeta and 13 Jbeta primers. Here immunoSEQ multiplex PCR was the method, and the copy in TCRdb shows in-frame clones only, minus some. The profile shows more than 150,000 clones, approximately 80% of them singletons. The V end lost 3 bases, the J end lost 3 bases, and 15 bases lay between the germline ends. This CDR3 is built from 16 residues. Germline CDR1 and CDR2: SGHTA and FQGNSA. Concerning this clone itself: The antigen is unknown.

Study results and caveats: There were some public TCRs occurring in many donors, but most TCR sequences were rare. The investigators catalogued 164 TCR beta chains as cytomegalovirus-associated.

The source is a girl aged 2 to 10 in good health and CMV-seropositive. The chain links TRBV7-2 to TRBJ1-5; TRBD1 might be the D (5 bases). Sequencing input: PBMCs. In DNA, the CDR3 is TGTGCCAGCAGCTTCCCAGGCCGGGGGTACAATCAGCCCCAGCATTTT. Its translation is CASSFPGRGYNQPQHF.